A selection of T cell receptor beta chains follows, all from one sample in a study of CD8+ T cells in alopecia areata. Sequenced by immunoSEQ multiplex PCR; TCRdb stores in-frame clones only, minus some. The profile shows about 180,000 clones, 40% to 65% of them singletons. This sample comprised CD8+ T cells sorted from blood, obtained between weeks 51 and 54, from a patient treated with tofacitinib. The receptors shown here come from a human donor with alopecia areata. CDR3s include the opening cysteine and the closing phenylalanine or tryptophan. D genes are given only for firm matches. Expanded clones get a size class; other rows say once, few or many, or leave the size out.

clone_size: NA; d_call: NA; v_call: TRBV30; j_call: TRBJ2-2; cdr3_nt: TGTGCCTGGAGTGTACCGGGGGCCCCCACCGGGGAGCTGTTTTTT; cdr3_aa: CAWSVPGAPTGELFF
clone_size: NA; d_call: TRBD1; v_call: TRBV5-1; j_call: TRBJ2-7; cdr3_nt: TGCGCCAGCAGCTCCCTTACAGGGGTTTACGAGCAGTACTTC; cdr3_aa: CASSSLTGVYEQYF
clone_size: once; d_call: TRBD1; v_call: TRBV27; j_call: TRBJ1-5; cdr3_nt: TGTGCCAGCAGTTCCATCCCCACACAGGGGGCGAATCAGCCCCAGCATTTT; cdr3_aa: CASSSIPTQGANQPQHF
clone_size: NA; d_call: NA; v_call: TRBV5-1; j_call: TRBJ2-7; cdr3_nt: TGCGCCAGCAGCTTGGGCACCTACGAGCAGTACTTC; cdr3_aa: CASSLGTYEQYF
clone_size: NA; d_call: NA; v_call: TRBV14; j_call: TRBJ1-2; cdr3_nt: TGTGCCAGCAGCCGACTTGGAGGCTATGGCTACACCTTC; cdr3_aa: CASSRLGGYGYTF
clone_size: NA; d_call: NA; v_call: TRBV6-1; j_call: TRBJ1-1; cdr3_nt: TGTGCCAGCAGTGTGGGGGGTTGGGACACTGAAGCTTTCTTT; cdr3_aa: CASSVGGWDTEAFF
clone_size: NA; d_call: TRBD2; v_call: TRBV5-4; j_call: TRBJ2-5; cdr3_nt: TGTGCCAGCAGCTCACCTAGCGGGGGGGCACAAGAGACCCAGTACTTC; cdr3_aa: CASSSPSGGAQETQYF
clone_size: NA; d_call: TRBD1; v_call: TRBV27; j_call: TRBJ2-3; cdr3_nt: TGTGCCAGCAGTTACCGGACAGGTTCAGATACGCAGTATTTT; cdr3_aa: CASSYRTGSDTQYF
clone_size: NA; d_call: TRBD1; v_call: TRBV5-1; j_call: TRBJ1-1; cdr3_nt: TGCGCCAGCAGCCTTACAGGGGCGGCGAACACTGAAGCTTTCTTT; cdr3_aa: CASSLTGAANTEAFF
clone_size: NA; d_call: NA; v_call: TRBV2; j_call: TRBJ2-5; cdr3_nt: TGTGCCAGCAGTGAACAGGAGGTGGCGAGGGAGACCCAGTACTTC; cdr3_aa: CASSEQEVARETQYF
clone_size: NA; d_call: TRBD1; v_call: TRBV4-3; j_call: TRBJ2-7; cdr3_nt: TGCGCCAGCAGCTTAAAGCACAGGGGATACGAGCAGTACTTC; cdr3_aa: CASSLKHRGYEQYF
clone_size: NA; d_call: NA; v_call: TRBV30; j_call: TRBJ2-6; cdr3_nt: TGTGCCTGGAGTGTAGGCTCTGGGGCCAACGTCCTGACTTTC; cdr3_aa: CAWSVGSGANVLTF
clone_size: NA; d_call: NA; v_call: TRBV7-8; j_call: TRBJ2-1; cdr3_nt: TGTGCCAGCTCCCCGGGCGGGCTGAATGAGCAGTTCTTC; cdr3_aa: CASSPGGLNEQFF
clone_size: few; d_call: TRBD2; v_call: TRBV30; j_call: TRBJ2-7; cdr3_nt: TGTGCCTGGAGTCGGACTAGCGGGGGGCGGTACGAGCAGTACTTC; cdr3_aa: CAWSRTSGGRYEQYF
clone_size: NA; d_call: NA; v_call: TRBV18; j_call: TRBJ2-2; cdr3_nt: TGTGCCAGCTCACCAGGGATGGACACCGGGGAGCTGTTTTTT; cdr3_aa: CASSPGMDTGELFF
clone_size: few; d_call: NA; v_call: TRBV9; j_call: TRBJ2-2; cdr3_nt: TGTGCCAGCAGCGTAGGCGGTAGCGTGAACACCGGGGAGCTGTTTTTT; cdr3_aa: CASSVGGSVNTGELFF
clone_size: few; d_call: NA; v_call: TRBV5-1; j_call: TRBJ1-1; cdr3_nt: TGCGCCAGCAGCTTTGGGGAGGGCACTGAAGCTTTCTTT; cdr3_aa: CASSFGEGTEAFF
clone_size: NA; d_call: NA; v_call: TRBV6-5; j_call: TRBJ1-1; cdr3_nt: TGTGCCAGCAGTTACTCTCTTTCTCGGGGGAACACTGAAGCTTTCTTT; cdr3_aa: CASSYSLSRGNTEAFF